A single sample is the source of the 31 T cell receptor beta chains below, sequenced in a study of T-cell reconstitution after alpha-beta-depleted transplantation in children (dated by TCRdb to between 2015 and 2016). The library came from PCR. Sequencing relied on an Illumina HiSeq 2500. TCR libraries were prepared with molecular barcoding, using unique molecular identifiers to normalize TCRbeta repertoire quantification. TCRdb trimmed the raw reads at Q25, called clones with MiXCR and kept productive beta chains. One record per CDR3 amino acid sequence lists the most common genes and DNA. The sample table records a few hundred thousand distinct CDR3 sequences; 25% to 30% of these occur just once. The top ten clones comprise 35% to 40% of the sample. The treatment or condition label on this specimen signifies: allogeneic hematopoietic cell transplantation with graft depleted of TCRalphabeta T cells and CD19 B cells.

The material was PBMCs, obtained before TCRalphabeta/CD19-depleted stem cell transplant. These receptors came from a boy in the first two years of life with Wiskott-Aldrich syndrome, due to receive a stem cell transplant.

J is TRBJ2-5 and V is TRBV7-8; 10 positions agree with TRBD2. This CDR3 spans 16 amino acids. Germline CDR1 and CDR2: SGHVS and FQNEAQ. J lost 1 base, V lost 5 bases, and 7 bases had no gene match. The CDR3 DNA sequence: TGTGCCAGCAGCCCCCGACGGACTAGCGGCCAAGAGACCCAGTACTTC. Amino acids: CASSPRRTSGQETQYF. The full variable domain, completed using reference TRBV7-8 and TRBJ2-5, is GAGVSQSPRYKVAKRGQDVALRCDPISGHVSLFWYQQALGQGPEFLTYFQNEAQLDKSGLPSDRFFAERPEGSVSTLKIQRTQQEDSAVYLCASSPRRTSGQETQYFGPGTRLLVL.

J is TRBJ2-3 and V is TRBV4-1; D is possibly TRBD1 (6 bases). The CDR3 runs 13 residues. CDR1 and CDR2 (germline): MGHRA, YSYEKL. With 3 bases removed from V and 4 bases from J, the gap between germline ends came to 8 bases. The CDR3 sequence: CASSHPGADTQYF. Written as DNA, the CDR3 is TGCGCCAGCAGCCATCCAGGGGCAGATACGCAGTATTTT.

CDR3 sequence reads: CASSLAFGDTGELFF. The DNA for the CDR3 is TGTGCCAGCAGCTTAGCATTTGGGGACACCGGGGAGCTGTTTTTT. The V call is TRBV7-9, the J call TRBJ2-2, with D unresolved. Germline CDR1 is SEHNR and CDR2 is FQNEAQ (reference sequence). V lost 0 bases and J 3 bases, leaving 8 bases between the germline ends. CDR3 length equals 15 residues.

There are a few counts of this clonotype. At one end, the junction sequence differs from germline, possibly due to a read error. The rearrangement links TRBV5-1 to TRBJ2-7; D gene unclear. Germline-derived CDR1 and CDR2 are SGHRS and YFSETQ. This CDR3 region has 15 residues. The CDR3 protein is CASSLVIGGPYEHYF. CDR3 sequence (DNA): TGCGCCAGCAGCTTGGTAATTGGCGGTCCCTACGAGCATTACTTC.

The chain recombines TRBV7-9 with TRBJ2-7; 11 bases are a match to TRBD1. The V and J ends lost 6 bases and 6 bases, in that order; junction bases with no gene match: 10. The CDR3 totals 15 residues. Germline V gene sequence: CDR1 SEHNR, CDR2 FQNEAQ (reference sequence). CDR3 loop: CASRPRGQGVSEQYF. CDR3 coding DNA: TGTGCCAGCAGACCGAGGGGACAGGGGGTTTCCGAGCAGTACTTC.

This CDR3 is CSARSRGLSPLHF. CDR3 nucleotides: TGCAGTGCTAGATCCAGGGGGCTATCACCCCTCCACTTT. V gene TRBV20-1 combines with J gene TRBJ1-6; 8 nucleotides line up with TRBD1. Germline V gene sequence: CDR1 DFQATT, CDR2 SNEGSKA (reference sequence). The CDR3 totals 13 residues. Germline trimming cut 2 bases from V and 10 bases from J; bases unmatched to any gene: 4.

This clonotype has just a few counts. The gene calls are TRBV12-3 or TRBV12-4 and TRBJ2-1; 8 bases align to TRBD2. There are 16 residues in the CDR3. With 6 bases clipped from V and 7 bases from J, the junction kept 14 bases outside the gene matches. CDR3: CASRALVGSGKNEQFF. CDR3 nucleotides: TGTGCCAGCAGGGCTTTGGTGGGTAGCGGGAAAAATGAGCAGTTCTTC.

The rearrangement joins TRBV5-5 to TRBJ2-7, with 9 bases that match TRBD2. V lost 4 bases and J lost 3; bases outside the gene matches: 11. The V gene's germline CDR1 is SGHKS and CDR2 YYEKEE (reference sequence). The CDR3 contains 16 residues. The CDR3 region is CASSPWLAGDIYEQYF. CDR3 nucleotide sequence: TGTGCCAGCAGCCCCTGGTTAGCGGGAGATATCTACGAGCAGTACTTC.

With respect to this clonotype: The junction does not match germline at one end; this may be a read error. V gene TRBV2 combines with J gene TRBJ2-5; a possible D gene is TRBD2 (6 bases). The CDR3 length is 15 residues. The germline CDR1 and CDR2 sequences are SNHLY and FYNNEI. The CDR3 sequence is CASRAREGSGETQCF. The CDR3 DNA follows: TGTGCCAGCAGAGCCAGGGAAGGGTCGGGGGAGACCCAGTGCTTC.

This chain joins TRBV11-1 and TRBJ2-7; 7 bases match TRBD2. This CDR3 region has 15 residues. Trimming cost V 5 bases and J 3 bases; bases outside gene matches: 10. Germline CDR1 is SGHAT and CDR2 is FQDESV (reference sequence). In DNA, the CDR3 is TGTGCCAGCAGCCGGATCTCAACTAGCGTCTACGAGCAGTACTTC. It is translated as CASSRISTSVYEQYF.

This clonotype was counted many times. This chain joins TRBV7-6 and TRBJ2-3; possibly TRBD1 for D (6 bases). CDR1 is SGHVS and CDR2 is FNYEAQ in the germline V gene. V dropped 5 bases and J dropped 4 bases, with 13 bases sitting between them. The CDR3 is 14 amino acids. This CDR3 is CASSKTGRADTQYF. Here the CDR3 DNA reads TGTGCCAGCAGCAAAACAGGGAGAGCAGATACGCAGTATTTT.

V gene TRBV6-2 or TRBV6-3 combines with J gene TRBJ2-1, with 9 nucleotides matching TRBD2. After removal of 7 bases from V and 1 base from J, the junction contained 5 bases not matched to a gene. Germline CDR1 is MNHEY and CDR2 is SVGEGT. CDR3 length: 15 residues. CDR3 in amino acids: CASILTSGSYNEQFF. CDR3 nucleotides: TGTGCCAGCATTCTGACTAGCGGATCCTACAATGAGCAGTTCTTC.

This sequence joins TRBV2 and TRBJ2-3, with D hard to call. Trimming took 5 bases from V and 5 from J, leaving 14 bases between them. The CDR3 runs to 14 residues. Per the germline V gene, CDR1 is SNHLY and CDR2 is FYNNEI. This chain's CDR3 is CASSHRRMGDTQYF. In nucleotides, the CDR3 is TGTGCCAGCAGTCACCGACGGATGGGAGATACGCAGTATTTT.

A few counts support this clonotype. The chain uses TRBV29-1 and TRBJ2-1; D remains unclear. The CDR3 runs to 13 residues. Looked up from germline, CDR1 is SQVTM and CDR2 is ANQGSEA. The germline V and J ends were trimmed by 3 bases and 4 bases, with 10 bases remaining between them. The chain's CDR3 is CSVDISQYNEQFF. The CDR3 nucleotides are TGCAGCGTTGATATCTCCCAGTACAATGAGCAGTTCTTC.

This clonotype has a handful of counts. The gene calls are TRBV10-3 and TRBJ2-1, with 9 bases identical to TRBD2. Unmatched junction bases numbered 3, after V lost 6 bases and J lost 3 bases. The CDR3 length is 14 residues. Germline CDR1 is ENHRY and CDR2 is SYGVKD. The CDR3 loop is CAIRGAGGYNEQFF. The CDR3 DNA sequence: TGTGCCATCAGGGGAGCGGGAGGCTACAATGAGCAGTTCTTC.

The V and J genes are TRBV5-1 and TRBJ1-1; maybe TRBD1 (5 bases). V dropped 0 bases and J dropped 2 bases, with 11 bases sitting between them. This CDR3 comprises 15 residues. Germline CDR1 reads SGHRS; CDR2 reads YFSETQ. CDR3 nucleotides: TGCGCCAGCAGCTTGGTTGGACATTTCAACACTGAAGCTTTCTTT. Residues: CASSLVGHFNTEAFF.

This clonotype turned up a few times. The rearrangement uses TRBV12-3 or TRBV12-4 and TRBJ2-5, with a weak D call TRBD2 (7 bases). This CDR3 is 13 amino acids long. V dropped 6 bases and J dropped 4 bases, with 12 bases sitting between them. The CDR3 is CASSWGGGETQYF. The CDR3 DNA reads as TGTGCCAGCAGCTGGGGAGGGGGAGAGACCCAGTACTTC.

This clonotype showed up just a few times. In nucleotides, the CDR3 is TGTGCCATCAGTGTTACAGGGGAAGGAGAGGGCTACACCTTC. This sequence encodes CAISVTGEGEGYTF. The genes are TRBV10-3 and TRBJ1-2; 7 bases align to TRBD1. V shed 4 bases, J shed 8 bases, and the junction held 10 bases outside the gene matches. From germline, CDR1 is ENHRY and CDR2 SYGVKD. This CDR3 is built from 14 residues.

This chain's CDR3 is CAIRPGQGDFNEQFF. In DNA, the CDR3 is TGTGCCATCAGGCCGGGACAGGGTGATTTCAATGAGCAGTTCTTC. This chain connects TRBV10-3 to TRBJ2-1; 9 positions match TRBD1. The CDR3 covers 15 residues. V trimming: 6 bases; J trimming: 6 bases; junction bases outside the gene matches: 9. Germline V gene data show CDR1 as ENHRY and CDR2 as SYGVKD.

This chain joins TRBV2 and TRBJ2-7; the match to TRBD1 covers 9 bases. The CDR3 runs to 13 residues. V gave up 8 bases and J gave up 3 bases; unmatched junction bases: 5. Germline lookup yields CDR1 SNHLY and CDR2 FYNNEI. This chain's CDR3 is CASAGTGLYEQYF. Here the CDR3 DNA reads TGTGCCAGCGCCGGGACAGGGCTCTACGAGCAGTACTTC. The complete variable domain, with remaining parts taken from reference TRBV2 and TRBJ2-7, reads EPEVTQTPSHQVTQMGQEVILRCVPISNHLYFYWYRQILGQKVEFLVSFYNNEISEKSEIFDDQFSVERPDGSNFTLKIRSTKLEDSAMYFCASAGTGLYEQYFGPGTRLTVT.

This chain uses TRBV7-2 with TRBJ2-3; D is unclear. Per germline, CDR1 SGHTA and CDR2 FQGNSA. This CDR3 has 13 amino acids. Trimming removed 5 bases from V and 2 bases from J, with 8 bases in between. The CDR3 DNA follows: TGTGCCAGCAGCCGTGACCCCACAGATACGCAGTATTTT. As protein: CASSRDPTDTQYF.

The sample holds a few counts of this clonotype. The chain links TRBV20-1 to TRBJ2-4; D is possibly TRBD2 (5 bases). The CDR3 length is 17 residues. Per the germline V gene, CDR1 is DFQATT and CDR2 is SNEGSKA (reference sequence). The V and J ends lost 1 base and 1 base respectively, with 17 bases between them. CDR3 region: CSARGGRGEQAKNIQYF. The CDR3 DNA is TGCAGTGCTAGAGGCGGCCGGGGTGAGCAGGCCAAAAACATTCAGTACTTC.

This clonotype has more than one count but fewer than ten. The chain carries TRBV5-6 and TRBJ2-2; no clear D gene. Deletions cut 0 bases from V and 5 bases from J, with 11 bases between. The CDR3 is 15 residues long. Germline V gene sequence: CDR1 SGHDT, CDR2 YYEEEE. CDR3 bases: TGTGCCAGCAGCTTGGAAGGGTGGGGTACCGGGGAGCTGTTTTTT. Its protein is CASSLEGWGTGELFF.

This rearrangement joins TRBV5-1 to TRBJ2-7; TRBD2 might be the D (6 bases). This CDR3 has 17 residues. In germline, CDR1 is SGHRS, CDR2 YFSETQ. Deletions cut 2 bases from V and 2 bases from J, with 20 bases between. The CDR3 DNA follows: TGCGCCAGCAGCTTTTCCGCGCCGGGAGCCTCCACCTACGAGCAGTACTTC. Protein product: CASSFSAPGASTYEQYF.

This clonotype was seen a few times. V is TRBV10-3 and J is TRBJ1-1; perhaps TRBD1 as D (6 bases). The germline V gene encodes CDR1 ENHRY and CDR2 SYGVKD. Trimming left V 6 bases short and J 1 base short, with 9 bases between. CDR3 length: 13 residues. This CDR3 is CAISAGQNTEAFF. DNA for the CDR3: TGTGCCATCAGCGCGGGACAGAACACTGAAGCTTTCTTT.

The chain employs TRBV7-2 and TRBJ2-2; D is possibly TRBD1 (5 bases). Germline-derived CDR1 and CDR2 are SGHTA and FQGNSA. CDR3 size: 14 residues. The ends were cut back, 11 bases at V and 0 bases at J, with 13 bases in the middle. The CDR3 DNA is TGTGCCGGTCGACAGTTCGCGAACACCGGGGAGCTGTTTTTT. The encoded protein is CAGRQFANTGELFF. The full variable domain, completed using reference TRBV7-2 and TRBJ2-2, is GAGVSQSPSNKVTEKGKDVELRCDPISGHTALYWYRQSLGQGLEFLIYFQGNSAPDKSGLPSDRFSAERTGGSVSTLTIQRTQQEDSAVYLCAGRQFANTGELFFGEGSRLTVL.

This clonotype was seen a handful of times. The chain employs TRBV5-1 and TRBJ2-1, with D perhaps given as TRBD1 or TRBD2 (5 bases each). Deletions cut 0 bases from V and 5 bases from J, with 12 bases between. Germline CDR1 and CDR2: SGHRS and YFSETQ. The CDR3 covers 15 residues. CDR3 in DNA: TGCGCCAGCAGCTTGGGGGGAGAGGGGAACAATGAGCAGTTCTTC. Its protein product is CASSLGGEGNNEQFF.

This clonotype was counted a few times. The rearrangement links TRBV5-1 to TRBJ2-1, with 8 nucleotides matching TRBD2. There are 16 residues in the CDR3. Germline-derived CDR1 and CDR2 are SGHRS and YFSETQ. After removal of 0 bases from V and 5 bases from J, the junction contained 7 bases not matched to a gene. This CDR3 is CASSLASGRLNNEQFF. DNA for the CDR3: TGCGCCAGCAGCTTGGCAAGCGGGAGACTCAACAATGAGCAGTTCTTC.

In its sample, this clonotype was seen a few times. V is TRBV6-1 and J is TRBJ1-4; tentatively, D is TRBD1 (5 bases). CDR1 and CDR2 (germline): MNHNS, SASEGT. This CDR3 spans 16 amino acids. The germline V and J ends were trimmed by 7 bases and 5 bases, with 20 bases remaining between them. The CDR3 DNA reads as TGTGCCAGCATTCCGAGGAGGGGCCGCCAAAATGAAAAACTGTTTTTT. Its protein product is CASIPRRGRQNEKLFF.

The DNA of the CDR3 is TGTGCCAGCAGCTCCCCTAACAGGGGTTCCGACGAGCAGTACTTC. Translated, it gives CASSSPNRGSDEQYF. The chain carries TRBV5-6 and TRBJ2-7, with TRBD1 matching over 7 bases. This CDR3 is 15 amino acids long. Trimming cost V 3 bases and J 5 bases; bases outside gene matches: 11. From germline, CDR1 is SGHDT and CDR2 YYEEEE.

This clonotype has ten or more counts. The chain links TRBV11-2 to TRBJ2-1; possibly TRBD2 for D (6 bases). This CDR3 is 14 amino acids long. Germline-derived CDR1 and CDR2 are SGHAT and FQNNGV. Trimming took off 2 bases at V and 7 bases at J, with 12 bases between the two ends. CDR3 sequence: CASSLRDWGNEQFF. DNA of the CDR3: TGTGCCAGCAGCTTAAGGGACTGGGGGAATGAGCAGTTCTTC.